This TCR beta chain emerged from a study of cytomegalovirus exposure and HLA in healthy donors. Study-wide points: Other equally common chains were less clonally expanded than HLA-associated TCR beta chains, a later analysis showed. Because they were indistinguishable, some V segments, including TRBV6-2 and TRBV6-3, were excluded.

The ends lost 3 bases at V and 4 bases at J; junction bases unmatched: 1. CDR3 length: 14 amino acids. CDR1 is SEHNR, CDR2 FQNEAQ, per germline (reference sequence). Amplification used 60 Vbeta primers and 13 Jbeta primers. Generated by immunoSEQ multiplex PCR, the TCRdb table keeps only in-frame clones and is missing some. The sample yields around 97,000 clones, 81% seen once. Remarks on this clone: Its antigen is unidentified.

The chain combines TRBV7-9 with TRBJ1-5, with 9 bases identical to TRBD1. The receptor was isolated from a man aged 40-49 years in good health and CMV-seropositive. The sequencing sample was made of PBMCs. The CDR3 region is CASSLGTGNQPQHF. Written as DNA, the CDR3 is TGTGCCAGCAGCTTGGGGACAGGGAATCAGCCCCAGCATTTT.